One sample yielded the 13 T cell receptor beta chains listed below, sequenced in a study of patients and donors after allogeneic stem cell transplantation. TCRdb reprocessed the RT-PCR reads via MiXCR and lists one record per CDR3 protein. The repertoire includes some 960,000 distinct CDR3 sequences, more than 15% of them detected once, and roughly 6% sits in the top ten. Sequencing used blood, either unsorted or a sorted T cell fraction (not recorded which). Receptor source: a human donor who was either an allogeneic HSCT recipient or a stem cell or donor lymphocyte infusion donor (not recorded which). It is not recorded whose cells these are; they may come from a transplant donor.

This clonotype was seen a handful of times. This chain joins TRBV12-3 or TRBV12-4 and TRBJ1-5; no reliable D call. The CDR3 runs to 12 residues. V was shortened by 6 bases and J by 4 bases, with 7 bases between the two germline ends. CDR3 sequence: CASRRLNQPQHF. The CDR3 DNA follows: TGTGCCAGCAGACGCCTAAATCAGCCCCAGCATTTT.

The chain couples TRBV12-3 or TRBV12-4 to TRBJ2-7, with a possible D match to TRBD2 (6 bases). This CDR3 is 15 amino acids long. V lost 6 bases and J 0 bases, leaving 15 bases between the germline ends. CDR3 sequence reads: CASSRGLSSSYEQYF. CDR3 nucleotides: TGTGCCAGCAGCCGGGGACTTTCGTCCTCCTACGAGCAGTACTTC.

Here the CDR3 reads CATSTPVYEQYF. The CDR3 DNA sequence: TGTGCCACCAGTACCCCCGTCTACGAGCAGTACTTC. The rearrangement joins TRBV24-1 to TRBJ2-7, with D unclear. V dropped 6 bases and J dropped 3 bases, with 8 bases sitting between them. The germline V gene has CDR1 KGHDR and CDR2 SFDVKD. The CDR3 loop spans 12 amino acids.

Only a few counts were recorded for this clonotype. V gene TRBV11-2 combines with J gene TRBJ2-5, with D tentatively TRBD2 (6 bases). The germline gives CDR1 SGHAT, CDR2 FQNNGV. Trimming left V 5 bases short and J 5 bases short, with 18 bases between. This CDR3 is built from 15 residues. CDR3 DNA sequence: TGTGCCAGCAGCCACGGGACTTACAAGAGGGAGACCCAGTACTTC. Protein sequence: CASSHGTYKRETQYF. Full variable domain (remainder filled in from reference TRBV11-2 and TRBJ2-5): EAGVAQSPRYKIIEKRQSVAFWCNPISGHATLYWYQQILGQGPKLLIQFQNNGVVDDSQLPKDRFSAERLKGVDSTLKIQPAKLEDSAVYLCASSHGTYKRETQYFGPGTRLLVL.

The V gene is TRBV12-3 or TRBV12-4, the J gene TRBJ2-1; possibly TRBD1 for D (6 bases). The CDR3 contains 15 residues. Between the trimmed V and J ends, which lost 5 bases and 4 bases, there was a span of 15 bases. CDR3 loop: CASSPTGPSYNEQFF. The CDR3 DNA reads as TGTGCCAGCAGTCCGACAGGCCCCTCTTACAATGAGCAGTTCTTC.

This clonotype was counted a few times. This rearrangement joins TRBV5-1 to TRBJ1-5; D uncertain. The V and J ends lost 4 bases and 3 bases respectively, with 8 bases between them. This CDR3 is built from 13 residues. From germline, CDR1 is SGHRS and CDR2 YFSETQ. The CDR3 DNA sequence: TGCGCCAGCAGCGTGGACCTCAATCAGCCCCAGCATTTT. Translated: CASSVDLNQPQHF.

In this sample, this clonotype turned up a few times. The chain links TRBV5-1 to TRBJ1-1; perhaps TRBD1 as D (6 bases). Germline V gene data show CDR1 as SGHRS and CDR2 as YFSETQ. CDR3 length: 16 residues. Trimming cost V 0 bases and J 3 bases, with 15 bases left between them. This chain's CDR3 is CASSLGFRGKDTEAFF. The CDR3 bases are TGCGCCAGCAGCTTGGGTTTCAGGGGTAAGGACACTGAAGCTTTCTTT. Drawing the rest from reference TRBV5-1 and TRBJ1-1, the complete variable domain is KAGVTQTPRYLIKTRGQQVTLSCSPISGHRSVSWYQQTPGQGLQFLFEYFSETQRNKGNFPGRFSGRQFSNSRSEMNVSTLELGDSALYLCASSLGFRGKDTEAFFGQGTRLTVV.

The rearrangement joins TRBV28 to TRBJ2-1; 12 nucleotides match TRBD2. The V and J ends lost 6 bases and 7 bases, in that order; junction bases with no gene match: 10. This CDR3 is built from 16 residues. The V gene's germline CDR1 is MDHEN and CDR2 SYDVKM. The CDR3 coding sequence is TGTGCCAGCAGAAAACCGAGGACTAGCGGGAAGAATGAGCAGTTCTTC. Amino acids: CASRKPRTSGKNEQFF.

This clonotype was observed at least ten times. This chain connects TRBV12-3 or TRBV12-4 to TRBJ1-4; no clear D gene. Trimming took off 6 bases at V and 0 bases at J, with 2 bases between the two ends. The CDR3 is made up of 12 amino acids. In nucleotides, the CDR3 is TGTGCCAGCAGGACAACTAATGAAAAACTGTTTTTT. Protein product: CASRTTNEKLFF.

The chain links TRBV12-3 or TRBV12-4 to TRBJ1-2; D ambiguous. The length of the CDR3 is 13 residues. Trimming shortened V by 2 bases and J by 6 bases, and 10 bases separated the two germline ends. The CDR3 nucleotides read TGTGCCAGCAGTTTAACCCGGGTTGATGGCTACACCTTC. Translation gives CASSLTRVDGYTF.

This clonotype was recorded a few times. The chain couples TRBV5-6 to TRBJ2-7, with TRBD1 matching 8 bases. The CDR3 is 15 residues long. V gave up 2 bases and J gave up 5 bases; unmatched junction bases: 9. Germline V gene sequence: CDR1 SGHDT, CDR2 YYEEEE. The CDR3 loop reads CASSLMRTGTHEQYF. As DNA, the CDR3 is TGTGCCAGCAGCTTAATGAGGACAGGGACCCACGAGCAGTACTTC.

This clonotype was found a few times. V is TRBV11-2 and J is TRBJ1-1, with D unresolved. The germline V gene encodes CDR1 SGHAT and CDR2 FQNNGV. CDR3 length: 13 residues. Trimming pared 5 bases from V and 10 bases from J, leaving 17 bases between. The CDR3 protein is CASSPSGGVLAFF. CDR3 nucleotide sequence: TGTGCCAGCAGCCCAAGCGGTGGAGTGTTAGCTTTCTTT.

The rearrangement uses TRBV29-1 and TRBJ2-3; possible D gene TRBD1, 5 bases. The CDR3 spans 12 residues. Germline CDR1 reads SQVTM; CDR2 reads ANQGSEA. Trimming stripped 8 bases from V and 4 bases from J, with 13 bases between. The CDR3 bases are TGCAGCTCTTACAGGAGCGCAGATACGCAGTATTTT. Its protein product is CSSYRSADTQYF.